This entry lists 10 T cell receptor beta chains sequenced from one sample in a study of blood T cell repertoires in COVID-19. Some clones are missing from TCRdb's copy, which holds only in-frame ones; the method was immunoSEQ multiplex PCR. The sample includes 200,000 to 300,000 clones, approximately 84% of them seen just once. Input material: peripheral blood. The receptors come from a man between 45 and 60 years old with acute or convalescent COVID-19.

The CDR3 nucleotides read TGTGCCAGCAGTCTAGGGGCAAGTGAGCAGTACTTC. Amino acids: CASSLGASEQYF. J is TRBJ2-7 and V is TRBV27, with D perhaps TRBD1 (5 bases). The CDR3 extends over 12 amino acids. The germline V and J ends were trimmed by 5 bases and 7 bases, with 12 bases remaining between them. CDR1 and CDR2 (germline): MNHEY, SMNVEV (reference sequence).

The chain carries TRBV28 and TRBJ1-2, with 7 bases fitting TRBD1. V dropped 7 bases and J dropped 4; count of bases not matched to a gene: 6. This CDR3 has 13 residues. Germline V gives CDR1 MDHEN, CDR2 SYDVKM. CDR3 bases: TGTGCCAGCACCCCTGACAGGGCCTATGGCTACACCTTC. Protein sequence: CASTPDRAYGYTF.

This clone has more than one count but fewer than ten. V is TRBV28 and J is TRBJ2-2; 10 bases match TRBD1. Unmatched junction bases numbered 8, after V lost 6 bases and J lost 4 bases. This CDR3 contains 16 residues. From germline, CDR1 is MDHEN and CDR2 SYDVKM. As DNA, the CDR3 is TGTGCCAGCAGGTTTTCCGGGACAGGGGTCACCGGGGAGCTGTTTTTT. Its translation: CASRFSGTGVTGELFF.

The J gene is TRBJ1-1, the V gene TRBV19; a possible D gene is TRBD1 (6 bases). The ends were cut back, 4 bases at V and 4 bases at J, with 10 bases in the middle. Looked up from germline, CDR1 is LNHDA and CDR2 is SQIVND (reference sequence). The CDR3 consists of 13 residues. CDR3 amino acids: CASSTWTATEAFF. For the CDR3, the DNA is TGTGCCAGTAGTACCTGGACAGCCACTGAAGCTTTCTTT. The entire variable domain, with the rest obtained from reference TRBV19 and TRBJ1-1, is as follows: DGGITQSPKYLFRKEGQNVTLSCEQNLNHDAMYWYRQDPGQGLRLIYYSQIVNDFQKGDIAEGYSVSREKKESFPLTVTSAQKNPTAFYLCASSTWTATEAFFGQGTRLTVV.

This rearrangement joins TRBV24-1 to TRBJ2-7; the D gene is possibly TRBD2 (6 bases). Germline-derived CDR1 and CDR2 are KGHDR and SFDVKD. V lost 3 bases to trimming and J lost 2 bases, with 7 bases between them. The CDR3 has 13 amino acids. This chain's CDR3 is CATSDGGTYEQYF. CDR3 nucleotide sequence: TGTGCCACCAGTGATGGGGGGACCTACGAGCAGTACTTC.

As DNA, the CDR3 is TGTGCCAGCAGCTACGGGGTACTCCGGAACACTGAAGCTTTCTTT. Its translation is CASSYGVLRNTEAFF. V usage is TRBV11-2 and J usage is TRBJ1-1; no reliable D call. V was trimmed by 4 bases and J by 1 base, leaving 13 bases between them. This CDR3 has 15 residues. Germline values: CDR1 SGHAT, CDR2 FQNNGV. Filled out from reference TRBV11-2 and TRBJ1-1, the complete variable domain reads EAGVAQSPRYKIIEKRQSVAFWCNPISGHATLYWYQQILGQGPKLLIQFQNNGVVDDSQLPKDRFSAERLKGVDSTLKIQPAKLEDSAVYLCASSYGVLRNTEAFFGQGTRLTVV.

The genes are TRBV2 and TRBJ2-7; TRBD2 aligns across 8 bases. The V gene's germline CDR1 is SNHLY and CDR2 FYNNEI. With 8 bases clipped from V and 0 bases from J, the junction kept 3 bases outside the gene matches. The length of the CDR3 is 13 residues. CDR3 sequence reads: CASSGGFSYEQYF. The CDR3 nucleotides are TGTGCCAGCTCGGGGGGGTTCTCCTACGAGCAGTACTTC.

J is TRBJ2-2 and V is TRBV12-5, with 9 bases lining up with TRBD1. CDR1 and CDR2 (germline): LGHNT, FRNRAP. CDR3 length: 21 amino acids. V lost 2 bases to trimming and J lost 5 bases; unmatched junction nucleotides: 21. This CDR3 reads CASGLIPKGQGVIVLTGELFF. CDR3 in DNA: TGTGCTAGTGGTTTGATACCGAAGGGACAGGGAGTAATAGTATTGACCGGGGAGCTGTTTTTT. The variable domain in full, with the rest retrieved from reference TRBV12-5 and TRBJ2-2, is DARVTQTPRHKVTEMGQEVTMRCQPILGHNTVFWYRQTMMQGLELLAYFRNRAPLDDSGMPKDRFSAEMPDATLATLKIQPSEPRDSAVYFCASGLIPKGQGVIVLTGELFFGEGSRLTVL.

This rearrangement joins TRBV7-9 to TRBJ2-5; 12 nucleotides match TRBD2. Germline assignment: CDR1 SEHNR and CDR2 FQNEAQ (reference sequence). This CDR3 is 16 amino acids long. V was pared by 2 bases and J by 2 bases, with 3 bases of the junction left unmatched. DNA for the CDR3: TGTGCCAGCAGCTTACTAGGACTAGCGGGACAAGAGACCCAGTACTTC. Its translation: CASSLLGLAGQETQYF.

The rearrangement joins TRBV19 to TRBJ2-7, with TRBD1 identical over 7 bases. The CDR3 sequence is 13 residues long. V trimming: 4 bases; J trimming: 3 bases; junction bases outside the gene matches: 3. Germline loops: CDR1 LNHDA, CDR2 SQIVND (reference sequence). CDR3 protein: CASSTGQNYEQYF. The CDR3 DNA follows: TGTGCCAGTAGTACGGGACAGAACTACGAGCAGTACTTC.